This is a list of T cell receptor beta chains from one sample in a study of shared clonotypes between healthy human individuals. Generated by immunoSEQ multiplex PCR, the TCRdb table keeps only in-frame clones and is missing some. The top ten hold 0.37% of the sample, which has roughly 2,300,000 clones, 85% to 95% seen once. The sample comprised naive CD4+ T cells from PBMCs. The receptor source for this set is a man between 18 and 29 years old in good health. Some clones in this sample may be carry-over from other donors' samples. The CDR3 runs from the conserved cysteine through the conserved F or W. A D gene is named only where the DNA matches it firmly. Clone size is given for some rows only: seen once, a few or many times, or a class if the clone is expanded.

>TRBJ2-5|-|-|TRBV6-1
CASSALRGATGETQYF
TGTGCCAGCAGTGCCTTGAGGGGAGCTACTGGAGAGACCCAGTACTTC
>TRBJ2-3|-|TRBD2|TRBV5-1
CASSSALAGGPSDTQYF
TGCGCCAGCAGCTCGGCCCTAGCGGGAGGGCCCTCAGATACGCAGTATTTT
>TRBJ1-1|-|-|TRBV27
CASSPLLTSANTEAFF
TGTGCCAGCAGTCCTTTACTCACGAGCGCTAACACTGAAGCTTTCTTT
>TRBJ1-1|-|-|TRBV19
CASSIFWDGTTEAFF
TGTGCCAGTAGTATATTTTGGGACGGGACCACTGAAGCTTTCTTT
>TRBJ2-7|-|-|TRBV18
CASSPTATGSYEQYF
TGTGCCAGCTCACCAACCGCGACAGGTTCCTACGAGCAGTACTTC
>TRBJ2-1|-|-|TRBV5-6
CASSPSGTAYNEQFF
TGTGCCAGCAGCCCCTCCGGGACGGCTTACAATGAGCAGTTCTTC
>TRBJ2-7|-|TRBD1|TRBV28
CASRPMGQGTYEQYF
TGTGCCAGCAGGCCGATGGGACAGGGTACCTACGAGCAGTACTTC
>TRBJ1-2|-|-|TRBV5-1
CASSLTGLNYGYTF
TGCGCCAGCAGCCTAACGGGACTTAACTATGGCTACACCTTC
>TRBJ2-1|-|TRBD2|TRBV25-1
CASTYSSGRALEQFF
TGTGCCAGCACCTACTCTAGCGGGAGGGCCCTTGAGCAGTTCTTC
>TRBJ2-3|once|-|TRBV28
CASCGPAAGTDTQYF
TGTGCCAGCTGTGGGCCAGCGGCAGGCACAGATACGCAGTATTTT